The 27 T cell receptor beta chains given below trace back to one sample, sequenced in a study of blood T cell repertoires in COVID-19. The data were produced by immunoSEQ multiplex PCR, yet TCRdb's version contains in-frame clones alone and is incomplete. The sample holds under 90,000 clones, about 73% seen once. Sequenced material: peripheral blood. Receptors originate from a man aged 45 to 65 with active or convalescent COVID-19.

The chain has TRBV11-2 and TRBJ2-5; 8 bases align to TRBD2. Germline V gene sequence: CDR1 SGHAT, CDR2 FQNNGV. Unmatched junction bases numbered 6, after V lost 1 base and J lost 5 bases. The CDR3 is made up of 15 amino acids. This CDR3 reads CASSLAGGLGETQYF. CDR3 nucleotide sequence: TGTGCCAGCAGCTTAGCGGGGGGGCTGGGGGAGACCCAGTACTTC.

This clone was detected ten times or more. The genes are TRBV7-2 and TRBJ1-4; D is perhaps TRBD1 (6 bases). CDR3 length: 18 amino acids. The V gene lost 5 bases and the J gene lost 3 bases, with 22 bases spanning the gap. CDR1 is SGHTA and CDR2 is FQGNSA in the germline V gene. Here the CDR3 reads CASSPNRPNRVANEKLFF. CDR3 bases: TGTGCCAGCAGCCCGAACCGACCGAACAGGGTCGCTAATGAAAAACTGTTTTTT. The complete variable domain, with remaining parts taken from reference TRBV7-2 and TRBJ1-4, reads GAGVSQSPSNKVTEKGKDVELRCDPISGHTALYWYRQSLGQGLEFLIYFQGNSAPDKSGLPSDRFSAERTGGSVSTLTIQRTQQEDSAVYLCASSPNRPNRVANEKLFFGSGTQLSVL.

The rearrangement links TRBV7-2 to TRBJ2-3, with 7 bases matching TRBD1. The germline CDR1 and CDR2 sequences are SGHTA and FQGNSA. The CDR3 runs 14 residues. J gave up 5 bases and V 4 bases, and 6 bases lay outside the gene matches. The CDR3 DNA follows: TGTGCCAGCAGCTCCCGATCAGGGGGAGATACGCAGTATTTT. This codes for CASSSRSGGDTQYF.

V is TRBV3-1 (or the pseudogene TRBV3-2) and J is TRBJ2-1, with D unclear. V was clipped by 2 bases and J by 6 bases, with 8 bases between them. This CDR3 contains 13 residues. CDR1 is LGHDT, CDR2 YNNKEL, per germline (reference sequence). The chain's CDR3 is CASSQPSSNEQFF. The DNA for the CDR3 is TGTGCCAGCAGCCAACCATCCAGCAATGAGCAGTTCTTC.

This clone was observed a few times. This chain links TRBV12-5 with TRBJ2-2, with no clear D. Germline CDR1 LGHNT, CDR2 FRNRAP. The CDR3 has 15 residues. The V gene lost 4 bases and the J gene lost 2 bases, with 11 bases spanning the gap. The CDR3 sequence is CASGSATSNTGELFF. In DNA form, the CDR3 reads TGTGCTAGTGGTTCCGCGACTTCTAACACCGGGGAGCTGTTTTTT. Full variable domain (outside the CDR3, taken from reference TRBV12-5 and TRBJ2-2): DARVTQTPRHKVTEMGQEVTMRCQPILGHNTVFWYRQTMMQGLELLAYFRNRAPLDDSGMPKDRFSAEMPDATLATLKIQPSEPRDSAVYFCASGSATSNTGELFFGEGSRLTVL.

This clone was seen a few times. This chain joins TRBV5-4 and TRBJ2-3; TRBD2 matches at 11 bases. J gave up 0 bases and V 5 bases, and 11 bases lay outside the gene matches. The CDR3 has 18 amino acids. Per germline, CDR1 SGHNT and CDR2 YYREEE (reference sequence). Here the CDR3 reads CASRTNPGTSGSTDTQYF. The CDR3 DNA reads as TGTGCCAGCAGAACCAACCCGGGGACTAGCGGAAGCACAGATACGCAGTATTTT.

This rearrangement joins TRBV5-1 to TRBJ1-2; 8 bases are shared with TRBD1. CDR3 size: 14 residues. The V and J ends lost 0 bases and 8 bases, in that order; junction bases with no gene match: 6. Germline assignment: CDR1 SGHRS and CDR2 YFSETQ. In nucleotides, the CDR3 is TGCGCCAGCAGCTTGGCCGACAGGACAGGGGGCTACACCTTC. Translating it yields CASSLADRTGGYTF.

CDR3 residues: CATIQGWTQYF. DNA of the CDR3: TGTGCCACCATTCAGGGGTGGACCCAGTACTTC. This sequence joins TRBV12-3 or TRBV12-4 and TRBJ2-5, with D possibly TRBD1 on 6 matching bases. V gave up 10 bases and J gave up 7 bases, with 13 bases separating them. The CDR3 covers 11 residues.

V gene TRBV5-5 combines with J gene TRBJ1-5; 8 bases fit TRBD1. Germline-derived CDR1 and CDR2 are SGHKS and YYEKEE (reference sequence). The CDR3 is 13 residues long. V shed 4 bases, J shed 7 bases, and the junction held 4 bases outside the gene matches. CDR3 sequence (DNA): TGTGCCAGCAGCGTTCGGACAGGGCAGCCCCAGCATTTT. It translates to CASSVRTGQPQHF. Complete variable domain (other parts from reference TRBV5-5 and TRBJ1-5): DAGVTQSPTHLIKTRGQQVTLRCSPISGHKSVSWYQQVLGQGPQFIFQYYEKEERGRGNFPDRFSARQFPNYSSELNVNALLLGDSALYLCASSVRTGQPQHFGDGTRLSIL.

This clone was detected only a few times. The CDR3 reads CAISVTGGQGEINYGYTF. The DNA for the CDR3 is TGTGCCATCAGTGTAACCGGAGGACAGGGGGAGATAAACTATGGCTACACCTTC. This chain links TRBV10-3 with TRBJ1-2; 10 nucleotides match TRBD1. Trimming took 4 bases from V and 2 from J; bases not matched to a gene: 13. The germline gives CDR1 ENHRY, CDR2 SYGVKD. The CDR3 runs 18 residues.

V and J are TRBV7-8 and TRBJ1-1; 7 bases agree with TRBD1. Germline CDR1 and CDR2: SGHVS and FQNEAQ. V was pared by 8 bases and J by 1 base, with 10 bases of the junction left unmatched. The CDR3 runs to 15 residues. CDR3 nucleotides: TGTGCCAGCGGCCGGGACAGCTCGTCGAACACTGAAGCTTTCTTT. Translating it yields CASGRDSSSNTEAFF.

The V and J genes are TRBV7-2 and TRBJ2-1, with unresolved D. The CDR3 has 13 amino acids. The V gene's germline CDR1 is SGHTA and CDR2 FQGNSA. V lost 5 bases and J lost 8, with 13 bases in between. The CDR3 DNA is TGTGCCAGCAGCCAGGTTAAGATCGATGAGCAGTTCTTC. Its translation is CASSQVKIDEQFF.

The chain carries TRBV4-3 and TRBJ1-2, with TRBD1 as a possible D gene (6 bases). The CDR3 has 15 residues. CDR1 and CDR2 from the germline V gene are LGHNA and YSLEER. V was trimmed by 2 bases and J by 8 bases, leaving 18 bases between them. The CDR3 DNA reads TGCGCCAGCAGCCAAAACCTCGGGGGGGCGGTCGGCTACACCTTC. Amino acids: CASSQNLGGAVGYTF.

This clone has more than one count but fewer than ten. The chain recombines TRBV6-5 with TRBJ2-7; unclear D gene. CDR3 length equals 13 residues. From germline, CDR1 is MNHEY and CDR2 SVGAGI. Trimming removed 8 bases at V and 5 bases at J, with 16 bases between. CDR3 loop: CASPAAPENEQYF. The CDR3 nucleotides read TGTGCCAGCCCCGCGGCCCCAGAAAACGAGCAGTACTTC.

The genes are TRBV5-1 and TRBJ1-4; D not resolved. The ends were cut back, 4 bases at V and 2 bases at J, with 9 bases in the middle. The CDR3 runs to 14 residues. Looked up from germline, CDR1 is SGHRS and CDR2 is YFSETQ. The CDR3 here is CASSVGSTNEKLFF. For the CDR3, the DNA is TGCGCCAGCAGCGTGGGTTCTACTAATGAAAAACTGTTTTTT.

The chain joins TRBV6-5 to TRBJ2-3; 8 bases align to TRBD1. CDR1 and CDR2 from the germline V gene are MNHEY and SVGAGI. This CDR3 has 15 amino acids. Trimming took 4 bases from V and 0 from J; bases not matched to a gene: 3. CDR3 loop: CASSLTGASTDTQYF. The CDR3 coding sequence is TGTGCCAGCAGTTTGACAGGGGCAAGCACAGATACGCAGTATTTT.

V usage is TRBV11-2 and J usage is TRBJ2-1; TRBD2 might be the D (6 bases). The V end was cut by 3 bases, the J end by 9 bases, with 18 bases between. CDR1 is SGHAT and CDR2 is FQNNGV in the germline V gene. The CDR3 runs to 15 residues. The CDR3 sequence: CASSFDDSRGSEQFF. For the CDR3, the DNA is TGTGCCAGCAGCTTTGACGATTCGCGGGGAAGTGAGCAGTTCTTC.

This clone was seen once. This chain joins TRBV7-9 and TRBJ2-3; 14 bases fit TRBD2. Unmatched junction bases numbered 4, after V lost 4 bases and J lost 4 bases. The CDR3 covers 16 residues. Germline CDR1 and CDR2: SEHNR and FQNEAQ (reference sequence). The CDR3: CASSSRTSGGPDTQYF. The CDR3 DNA reads TGTGCCAGCAGCTCCCGGACTAGCGGGGGGCCAGATACGCAGTATTTT.

This chain connects TRBV6-2 or TRBV6-3 to TRBJ1-6; D call uncertain. Trimming left V 6 bases short and J 7 bases short, with 16 bases between. The germline CDR1 and CDR2 sequences are MNHEY and SVGEGT. This CDR3 spans 15 amino acids. The CDR3 loop reads CASSPGMGGNSPLHF. In nucleotides, the CDR3 is TGTGCCAGCAGCCCCGGTATGGGCGGGAATTCACCCCTCCACTTT.

The chain is built from TRBV3-1 (or the pseudogene TRBV3-2) and TRBJ1-1; D might be TRBD1 (5 bases). This CDR3 has 12 amino acids. V dropped 2 bases and J dropped 11 bases, with 12 bases sitting between them. Germline values: CDR1 LGHDT, CDR2 YNNKEL (reference sequence). CDR3: CASSQQGLGAFF. Written as DNA, the CDR3 is TGTGCCAGCAGCCAACAGGGTTTGGGGGCTTTCTTT.

The table lists this clone with a few counts. The chain has TRBV10-3 and TRBJ1-3; D ambiguous. CDR3 size: 15 residues. In germline, CDR1 is ENHRY, CDR2 SYGVKD. Trimming took 10 bases from V and 0 from J, leaving 16 bases between them. The CDR3 DNA reads TGTGCCACCGTGGGTATAGCAAACTCTGGAAACACCATATATTTT. It specifies CATVGIANSGNTIYF.

V usage is TRBV4-3 and J usage is TRBJ2-1; 13 bases agree with TRBD2. The germline CDR1 and CDR2 sequences are LGHNA and YSLEER. Trimming removed 6 bases from V and 5 bases from J; junction bases left unmatched: 10. CDR3 length: 17 residues. The CDR3 loop is CASSPRHTSGGDNEQFF. The CDR3 coding sequence is TGCGCCAGCAGTCCAAGGCATACTAGCGGGGGGGACAATGAGCAGTTCTTC.

The V gene is TRBV13, the J gene TRBJ1-4, with TRBD1 matching over 7 bases. Germline V CDR1 and CDR2: PRHDT, FYEKMQ (reference sequence). This CDR3 region has 14 residues. J lost 8 bases, V lost 5 bases, and 8 bases had no gene match. The CDR3 DNA is TGTGCCAGCAGCCGACGACAGGGAGGCGAAAAACTGTTTTTT. Protein product: CASSRRQGGEKLFF.

V usage is TRBV7-9 and J usage is TRBJ1-4; 10 positions match TRBD1. The V and J ends lost 7 bases and 8 bases, in that order; junction bases with no gene match: 7. This CDR3 has 14 residues. Germline assignment: CDR1 SEHNR and CDR2 FQNEAQ (reference sequence). As DNA, the CDR3 is TGTGCCAGCAATCCCGGACAGGGGGGCGAAAAACTGTTTTTT. It yields the protein CASNPGQGGEKLFF.

This sequence joins TRBV6-5 and TRBJ1-1; 7 nucleotides align to TRBD1. The CDR3 length is 15 residues. Unmatched junction bases numbered 3, after V lost 2 bases and J lost 0 bases. CDR1 is MNHEY and CDR2 is SVGAGI in the germline V gene. CDR3 amino acids: CASSYLGQLNTEAFF. The DNA of the CDR3 is TGTGCCAGCAGTTACCTGGGACAGTTGAACACTGAAGCTTTCTTT.

The rearrangement links TRBV10-3 to TRBJ2-1, with no clear D. Germline V gives CDR1 ENHRY, CDR2 SYGVKD. This CDR3 is 13 amino acids long. With 0 bases removed from V and 7 bases from J, the gap between germline ends came to 7 bases. The CDR3 DNA follows: TGTGCCATCAGTGAGTCGGGCCCTAATGAGCAGTTCTTC. This sequence encodes CAISESGPNEQFF.

This clone showed up just once. The rearrangement joins TRBV6-6 to TRBJ1-3; D is unresolved. Trimming cost V 4 bases and J 9 bases, with 7 bases left between them. CDR1 is MNHNY and CDR2 is SVGAGI in the germline V gene (reference sequence). There are 11 residues in the CDR3. The CDR3 nucleotides are TGTGCCAGCAGTTTAGAGGGCACCATATATTTT. Protein: CASSLEGTIYF.